What follows describes a single TCR beta chain. TCRdb's table, derived via immunoSEQ multiplex PCR, lists solely in-frame clones and lacks some. Of about 18,000 clones listed, about 79% were seen once; the top ten hold about 9.5%. This specimen belongs to a study of technical replicates of blood from several donors. This TCR came from a human donor in good health. Some clones in this sample may be carry-over from other donors' samples. Sequenced material: PBMCs.

The CDR3 coding sequence is TGTGCCAGCTCAACCCCTAGCGGGAGGGTTAATGAGCAGTTCTTC. It is translated as CASSTPSGRVNEQFF. The rearrangement uses TRBV18 and TRBJ2-1, with 12 bases identical to TRBD2. The V and J ends lost 5 bases and 7 bases, in that order; junction bases with no gene match: 6. Germline V gene data show CDR1 as KGHSH and CDR2 as LQKENI. The CDR3 is 15 residues long.